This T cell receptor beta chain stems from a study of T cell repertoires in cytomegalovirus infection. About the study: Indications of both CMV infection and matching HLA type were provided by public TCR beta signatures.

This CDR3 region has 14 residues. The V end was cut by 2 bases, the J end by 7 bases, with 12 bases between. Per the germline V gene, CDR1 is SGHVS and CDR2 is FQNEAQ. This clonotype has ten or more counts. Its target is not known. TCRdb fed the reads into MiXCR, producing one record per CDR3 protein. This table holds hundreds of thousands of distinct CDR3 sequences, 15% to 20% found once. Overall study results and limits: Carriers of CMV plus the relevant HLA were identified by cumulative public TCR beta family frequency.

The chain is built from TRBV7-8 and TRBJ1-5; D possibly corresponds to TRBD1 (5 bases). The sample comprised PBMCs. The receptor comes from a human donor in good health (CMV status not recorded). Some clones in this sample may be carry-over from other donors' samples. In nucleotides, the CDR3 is TGTGCCAGCAGCTTAAACCAGGGAAACCAGCCCCAGCATTTT. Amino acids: CASSLNQGNQPQHF.